These T cell receptor beta chains were read from a single sample in a study of beta chain features in type 1 diabetes. Repertoires were generated with immunoSEQ multiplex PCR, while TCRdb's copy carries only in-frame clones and drops some. Among hundreds of thousands of clones listed, roughly 15% were seen once. Material for sequencing was naive CD4+ T cells from blood. These receptors all come from a woman aged 18-35 years in good health. Both conserved end residues are part of each CDR3. A D gene is named only where the DNA matches it firmly. Expanded clones get a size class; other rows say once, few or many, or leave the size out.

d_call	v_call	j_call	clone_size	cdr3_nt	cdr3_aa
NA	TRBV10-3	TRBJ2-3	few	TGTGCCATCAGCGGAACGGGACCCCCGGGAGATACGCAGTATTTT	CAISGTGPPGDTQYF
TRBD2	TRBV7-9	TRBJ2-3	NA	TGTGCCAGCAGCCTAGCGGGGCATACGCAGTATTTT	CASSLAGHTQYF
NA	TRBV7-9	TRBJ1-1	few	TGTGCCAGCAGCTTACAAAGGGACACTGAAGCTTTCTTT	CASSLQRDTEAFF
NA	TRBV7-9	TRBJ1-1	few	TGTGCCAGCAGCTTCCCTGGTTCGCAGCCTGGATTGTCCGTTCGGGCTTTCTTT	CASSFPGSQPGLSVRAFF
NA	TRBV4-3	TRBJ2-2	few	TGCGCCAGCAGCCAAGTTCTGGACACCGGGGAGCTGTTTTTT	CASSQVLDTGELFF
TRBD2	TRBV7-6	TRBJ2-4	NA	TGTGCCAGCAGCCGGGGGGAGCGGGAGACTCAGTACTTC	CASSRGERETQYF
NA	TRBV4-1	TRBJ2-1	NA	TGCGCCAGCAGCCAAGATCCAGCCGGACTACCCGAGAAGTTCTTC	CASSQDPAGLPEKFF
NA	TRBV2	TRBJ2-3	few	TGTGCCAGCAGCCCCCTGGAGGCCCTATTCGGCACAGATACGCAGTATTTT	CASSPLEALFGTDTQYF
NA	TRBV4-2	TRBJ2-5	NA	TGTGCCAGCAGCCAATCCCCTCGACGGGAGATGGAGACCCAGTACTTC	CASSQSPRREMETQYF
TRBD2	TRBV19	TRBJ2-1	NA	TGTGCCAGTAGTATGGGGCTAGCGGGAAGCTCCTACAATGAGCAGTTCTTC	CASSMGLAGSSYNEQFF
TRBD2	TRBV19	TRBJ2-2	few	TGTGCCAGTAGTCGACTAGCGGGATTAACCGGGGAGCTGTTTTTT	CASSRLAGLTGELFF
NA	TRBV18	TRBJ2-3	NA	TGTGCCAGCTCACCGCCGCTAACAGATACGCAGTATTTT	CASSPPLTDTQYF
NA	TRBV29-1	TRBJ2-3	few	TGCAGCGTTGAAGGGGGAGCGAGAACGACAGATACGCAGTATTTT	CSVEGGARTTDTQYF
NA	TRBV7-9	TRBJ2-3	NA	TGTGCCAGCAGCTTAGCCGGGCGTAGCACAGATACGCAGTATTTT	CASSLAGRSTDTQYF
NA	TRBV7-2	TRBJ2-1	NA	TGTGCCAGCAGCTTACTCCAGGGCCTCTACAATGAGCAGTTCTTC	CASSLLQGLYNEQFF